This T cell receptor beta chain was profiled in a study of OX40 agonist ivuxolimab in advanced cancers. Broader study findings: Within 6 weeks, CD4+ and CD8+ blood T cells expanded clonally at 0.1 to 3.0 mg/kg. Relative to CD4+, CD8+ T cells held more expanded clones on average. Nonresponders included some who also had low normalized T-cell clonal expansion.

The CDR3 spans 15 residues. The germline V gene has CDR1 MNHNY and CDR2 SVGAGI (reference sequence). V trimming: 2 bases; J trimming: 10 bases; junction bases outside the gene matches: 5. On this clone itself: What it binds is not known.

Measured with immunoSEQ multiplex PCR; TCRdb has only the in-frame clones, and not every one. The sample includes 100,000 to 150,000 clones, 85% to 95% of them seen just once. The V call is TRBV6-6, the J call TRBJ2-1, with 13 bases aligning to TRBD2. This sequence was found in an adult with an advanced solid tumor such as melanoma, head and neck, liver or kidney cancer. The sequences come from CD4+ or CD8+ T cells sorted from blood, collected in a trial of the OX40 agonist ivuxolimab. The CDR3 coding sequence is TGTGCCAGCAGTTACGGACTAGCGGGAGAGGGGGAGCAGTTCTTC. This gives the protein CASSYGLAGEGEQFF.